This TCR beta chain was documented in a study of read filtering for tumor transcriptome and immune sequencing. Study details: By R-ISS, stages I, II and III held about 8, 15 and 7 patients. General observations from the study: RNA-seq captured clonotypes less deeply and reliably than IR-seq. The CD138-negative fraction was mixed bone marrow immune cells, not pure T cells.

This clonotype was seen many times. Its antigen is undetermined. Molecular barcoded adaptors covering alpha/delta and beta/gamma chains were used on roughly 400 ng RNA. MiXCR was run by TCRdb on the reads, yielding one entry per CDR3 protein. The sample shows about 57,000 distinct CDR3 sequences, 20% to 25% of them seen only once. The J segment lost 2 bases and the V segment lost 5 bases, leaving 4 bases of the junction unmatched. The V gene's germline CDR1 is DFQATT and CDR2 SNEGSKA (reference sequence). There are 13 residues in the CDR3. The sequence was obtained from a donor at least 40 years old with multiple myeloma. V and J are TRBV20-1 and TRBJ1-2, with 8 positions matching TRBD1. The sequenced sample consisted of a population of CD138-negative cells sorted from bone marrow. The CDR3 DNA follows: TGCAGTGCTGACAGGACAGGGAACTATGGCTACACCTTC. Translating gives CSADRTGNYGYTF.